This T cell receptor (beta chain) is from a study of shared clonotypes between healthy human individuals. Study observations and caveats: A reduction in generation probabilities was seen for non-shared clonotypes relative to those shared by all four donors.

Libraries were prepared by immunoSEQ multiplex PCR; TCRdb keeps only in-frame clonotypes and omits some of them. The repertoire holds about 1.1 million clones, with about four fifths as singletons. On this clone: Its antigen is unidentified.

The CDR3 extends over 16 amino acids. Trimming took 2 bases from V and 0 from J, leaving 12 bases between them. From germline, CDR1 is SGHRS and CDR2 YFSETQ. This receptor was taken from a man aged 18 to 30 in good health. Some clones in this sample may be carry-over from other donors' samples. This chain joins TRBV5-1 and TRBJ1-3, with no clear D. The sample comprised memory CD4+ T cells from PBMCs. Subset specified: CD45RA-negative fraction. The CDR3 region is CASSLSLLRSGNTIYF. As DNA, the CDR3 is TGCGCCAGCAGCTTATCACTGTTGCGCTCTGGAAACACCATATATTTT.